The 14 T cell receptor beta chains presented below share a single source sample, sequenced in a study of blood T cells in healthy people across ages. A second PCR, run for about 6 to 11 cycles, used a sample-barcoded 5' primer plus a J-beta primer mix. TCRdb itself ran the 5' RACE reads through MiXCR, one entry per CDR3 protein. The sample has fewer than 2 million distinct CDR3 sequences; about two fifths are singletons. Sequenced sample: blood. The receptors were sampled from a human donor in good health.

The chain carries TRBV7-2 and TRBJ1-2, with D perhaps TRBD1 (5 bases). The CDR3 sequence is 13 residues long. Per germline, CDR1 SGHTA and CDR2 FQGNSA. V was clipped by 1 base and J by 8 bases, with 11 bases between them. The CDR3 reads CASSLVRDGGYTF. In DNA, the CDR3 is TGTGCCAGCAGCTTAGTTCGGGACGGAGGCTACACCTTC.

This clonotype was observed a few times. V is TRBV7-9 and J is TRBJ2-1; TRBD2 matches at 7 bases. The tail of the sequence fits TRBJ2-7 better, so the J call may be wrong. Germline CDR1 SEHNR, CDR2 FQNEAQ (reference sequence). The CDR3 length is 17 residues. CDR3: CASSPRLAALRYNEQYF. CDR3 nucleotides: TGTGCCAGCAGCCCGCGGCTAGCGGCGTTACGCTACAATGAGCAGTACTTC.

The J gene is TRBJ2-5, the V gene TRBV12-5, with 9 bases aligning to TRBD1. The J call is in doubt because the DNA end fits TRBJ2-7 better. CDR1 LGHNT and CDR2 FRNRAP come from the germline V gene. This CDR3 region has 13 residues. The CDR3 region is CASGHGTGNEQYF. The DNA for the CDR3 is TGTGCTAGTGGACACGGGACAGGGAACGAGCAGTACTTC.

This clonotype was recorded a few times. The chain recombines TRBV29-1 with TRBJ1-5, with D possibly being TRBD1 (6 bases). Trimming stripped 6 bases from V and 2 bases from J, with 14 bases between. Germline loops: CDR1 SQVTM, CDR2 ANQGSEA. This CDR3 region has 14 residues. This CDR3 is CSVTTGIGNQPQHF. CDR3 DNA sequence: TGCAGCGTGACCACAGGGATAGGCAATCAGCCCCAGCATTTT. Combining the CDR3 with reference TRBV29-1 and TRBJ1-5 gives the whole variable domain SAVISQKPSRDICQRGTSLTIQCQVDSQVTMMFWYRQQPGQSLTLIATANQGSEATYESGFVIDKFPISRPNLTFSTLTVSNMSPEDSSIYLCSVTTGIGNQPQHFGDGTRLSIL.

The V and J genes are TRBV15 and TRBJ1-6, with unresolved D. CDR1 is LNHNV and CDR2 is YYDKDF in the germline V gene (reference sequence). The CDR3 consists of 16 residues. V lost 3 bases and J lost 0, with 9 bases in between. The CDR3: CATSRERSSYNSPLHF. As DNA, the CDR3 is TGTGCCACCAGCAGGGAACGAAGCTCCTATAATTCACCCCTCCACTTT.

This sequence joins TRBV7-2 and TRBJ1-5; D remains ambiguous. The ends were cut back, 1 base at V and 0 bases at J, with 7 bases in the middle. CDR3 length: 15 amino acids. CDR1 is SGHTA and CDR2 is FQGNSA in the germline V gene. The CDR3 DNA follows: TGTGCCAGCAGCTTAGATAGTAATAGCAATCAGCCCCAGCATTTT. Encoded protein: CASSLDSNSNQPQHF.

The rearrangement uses TRBV20-1 and TRBJ2-7; unclear D gene. Deletions cut 4 bases from V and 3 bases from J, with 10 bases between. Germline CDR1 reads DFQATT; CDR2 reads SNEGSKA (reference sequence). The CDR3 consists of 12 residues. CDR3: CSAKGLFYEQYF. CDR3 sequence (DNA): TGCAGTGCTAAAGGGCTATTCTACGAGCAGTACTTC.

About this clonotype itself: A much larger clone lies a single base off, so this may be a read error. This sequence joins TRBV7-9 and TRBJ2-2, with 7 bases aligning to TRBD2. The CDR3 is made up of 16 amino acids. Germline CDR1 reads SEHNR; CDR2 reads FQNEAQ (reference sequence). The CDR3: CASSWPTAGNAGELFF. As DNA, the CDR3 is TGTGCCAGCAGCTGGCCGACAGCGGGGAACGCCGGGGAGCTGTTTTTT.

The chain uses TRBV6-2 or TRBV6-3 and TRBJ1-2; D remains unclear. Trimming pared 10 bases from V and 4 bases from J, leaving 13 bases between. Germline CDR1 is MNHEY and CDR2 is SVGEGT. The CDR3 has 12 residues. The CDR3 DNA reads as TGTGCCACGGCGGACGGACTCTATGGCTACACCTTC. This codes for CATADGLYGYTF.

The V gene is TRBV6-1, the J gene TRBJ1-5, with 9 bases identical to TRBD1. Germline CDR1 is MNHNS and CDR2 is SASEGT. CDR3 size: 16 residues. Losses at the gene ends were 7 bases for V and 2 bases for J; bases not matched to a gene: 9. CDR3 sequence: CASTELQGAGNQPQHF. CDR3 DNA: TGTGCCAGCACCGAACTACAGGGGGCTGGCAATCAGCCCCAGCATTTT.

This clonotype was seen many times. The CDR3 sequence: CAISESDPDPYEQYF. The CDR3 nucleotides read TGTGCCATCAGTGAATCGGACCCTGACCCCTACGAGCAGTACTTC. The V and J genes are TRBV10-3 and TRBJ2-7, with D uncertain. V was shortened by 3 bases and J by 2 bases, with 14 bases between the two germline ends. The germline V gene encodes CDR1 ENHRY and CDR2 SYGVKD. The CDR3 has 15 residues.

The V and J genes are TRBV29-1 and TRBJ1-1; 7 bases are a match to TRBD1. Germline V CDR1 and CDR2: SQVTM, ANQGSEA. The CDR3 is made up of 11 amino acids. J lost 5 bases, V lost 5 bases, and 2 bases had no gene match. The DNA of the CDR3 is TGCAGCGTTCCACAGGGGACTGAAGCTTTCTTT. This codes for CSVPQGTEAFF.

This rearrangement joins TRBV20-1 to TRBJ1-1, with D unresolved. CDR1 is DFQATT, CDR2 SNEGSKA, per germline (reference sequence). V lost 4 bases and J lost 3, with 15 bases in between. The CDR3 consists of 14 residues. The CDR3 DNA sequence: TGCAGTGCTAATAAGGGAGGCCTCTACACTGAAGCTTTCTTT. As protein: CSANKGGLYTEAFF.

The chain combines TRBV7-2 with TRBJ1-2; D gene ambiguous. The CDR3 has 15 amino acids. CDR1 is SGHTA and CDR2 is FQGNSA in the germline V gene. The V and J ends lost 2 bases and 1 base respectively, with 11 bases between them. CDR3 in amino acids: CASSLTFRNNYGYTF. CDR3 DNA sequence: TGTGCCAGCAGCTTAACATTCAGGAATAACTATGGCTACACCTTC.